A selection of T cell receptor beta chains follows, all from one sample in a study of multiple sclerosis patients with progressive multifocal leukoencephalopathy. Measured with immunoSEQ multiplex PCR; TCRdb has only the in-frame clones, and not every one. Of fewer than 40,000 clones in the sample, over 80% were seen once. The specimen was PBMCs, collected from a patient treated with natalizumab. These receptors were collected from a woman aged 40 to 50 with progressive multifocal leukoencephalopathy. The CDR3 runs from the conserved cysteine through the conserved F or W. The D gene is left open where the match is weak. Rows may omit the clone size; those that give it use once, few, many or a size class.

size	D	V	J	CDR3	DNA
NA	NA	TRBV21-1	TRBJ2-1	CASSKGVRSTGPNEQFF	TGTGCCAGCAGCAAAGGGGTTAGGAGTACAGGGCCAAATGAGCAGTTCTTC
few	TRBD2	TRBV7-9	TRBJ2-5	CASSPARGALGETQYF	TGTGCCAGCAGCCCCGCGCGGGGGGCGCTGGGAGAGACCCAGTACTTC
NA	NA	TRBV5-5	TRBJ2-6	CASSLRGGSSGANVLTF	TGTGCCAGCAGCTTAAGAGGCGGCAGCTCTGGGGCCAACGTCCTGACTTTC
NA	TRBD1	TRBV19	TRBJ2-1	CASSWGQGSSYNEQFF	TGTGCCAGTAGTTGGGGACAGGGGTCCTCCTACAATGAGCAGTTCTTC
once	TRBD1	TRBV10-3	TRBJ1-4	CATAGQGGREKLFF	TGTGCCACCGCGGGACAGGGAGGCCGTGAAAAACTGTTTTTT
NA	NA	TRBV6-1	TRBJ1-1	CASSAGQNTEAFF	TGTGCCAGCAGTGCCGGACAGAACACTGAAGCTTTCTTT
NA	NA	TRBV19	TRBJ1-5	CASSPKNINQPQHF	TGTGCCAGTAGTCCCAAGAACATCAATCAGCCCCAGCATTTT
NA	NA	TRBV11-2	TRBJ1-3	CASSQVESSGNTIYF	TGTGCCAGCAGCCAAGTCGAGAGCTCTGGAAACACCATATATTTT
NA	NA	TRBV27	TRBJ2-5	CASSLRARGETQYF	TGTGCCAGCAGTTTACGAGCTAGAGGAGAGACCCAGTACTTC
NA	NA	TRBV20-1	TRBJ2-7	CSARDHEQYF	TGCAGTGCTAGGGACCACGAGCAGTACTTC
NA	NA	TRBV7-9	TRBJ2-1	CASSIPPGVASGQFF	TGTGCCAGCAGCATACCCCCCGGTGTGGCGAGCGGGCAGTTCTTC
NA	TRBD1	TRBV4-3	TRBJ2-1	CASSQEGRGKGNEQFF	TGCGCCAGCAGCCAAGAAGGCAGGGGGAAAGGCAATGAGCAGTTCTTC
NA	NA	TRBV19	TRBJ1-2	CASSIDHGREYYGYTF	TGTGCCAGTAGTATAGATCATGGCAGGGAATACTATGGCTACACCTTC
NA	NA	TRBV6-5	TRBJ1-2	CASSYSGRVAYGYTF	TGTGCCAGCAGTTACTCCGGCAGGGTGGCCTATGGCTACACCTTC
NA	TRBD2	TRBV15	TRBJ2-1	CATSPQRESAHEQFF	TGTGCCACCAGCCCACAGCGGGAGAGCGCACATGAGCAGTTCTTC
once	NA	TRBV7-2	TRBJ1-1	CASVPPARGPEAFF	TGTGCCAGCGTCCCCCCGGCGAGGGGCCCTGAAGCTTTCTTT
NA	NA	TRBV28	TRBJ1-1	CASRRWENTEAFF	TGTGCCAGCCGGCGGTGGGAGAACACTGAAGCTTTCTTT
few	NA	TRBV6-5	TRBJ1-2	CASSYSEGRGYTF	TGTGCCAGCAGTTACTCGGAGGGTAGGGGCTACACCTTC
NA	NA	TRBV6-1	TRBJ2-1	CASSALGESFAYNEQFF	TGTGCCAGCAGTGCCCTAGGAGAGAGTTTCGCCTACAATGAGCAGTTCTTC
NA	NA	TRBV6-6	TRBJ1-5	CASGNSNQPQHF	TGTGCCAGCGGAAATAGCAATCAGCCCCAGCATTTT
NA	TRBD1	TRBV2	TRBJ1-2	CASSGQGSGYTF	TGTGCCAGCAGTGGACAGGGAAGCGGCTACACCTTC
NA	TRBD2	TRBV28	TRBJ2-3	CASNTMGTSTSIGDTQYF	TGTGCCAGCAATACAATGGGGACTAGTACCTCCATAGGGGATACGCAGTATTTT
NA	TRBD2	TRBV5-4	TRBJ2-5	CASSLALGLAAFGTQYF	TGTGCCAGCAGCTTGGCCTTAGGACTAGCGGCTTTCGGGACCCAGTACTTC
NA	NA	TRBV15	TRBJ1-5	CATSRDPIGSRHF	TGTGCCACCAGCAGAGACCCTATAGGGTCCAGGCATTTT
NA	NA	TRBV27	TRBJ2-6	CASRGGSGANVLTF	TGTGCCAGCAGGGGCGGCTCTGGGGCCAACGTCCTGACTTTC
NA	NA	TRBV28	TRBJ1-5	CASSLFRGHQPQHF	TGTGCCAGCAGTTTATTCAGGGGCCATCAGCCCCAGCATTTT
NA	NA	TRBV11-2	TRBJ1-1	CASSGSTRRAEAFF	TGTGCCAGCAGCGGCAGTACGAGGAGGGCTGAAGCTTTCTTT
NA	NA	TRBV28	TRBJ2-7	CASSLSMGHNSYEQYF	TGTGCCAGCAGTTTGTCCATGGGACACAACTCCTACGAGCAGTACTTC
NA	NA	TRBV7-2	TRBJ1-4	CASSPQSGVNEKLFF	TGTGCCAGCAGCCCCCAGTCTGGAGTAAATGAAAAACTGTTTTTT
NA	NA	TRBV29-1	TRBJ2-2	CSGGRGGSDTGELFF	TGCAGCGGCGGGCGAGGGGGATCGGACACCGGGGAGCTGTTTTTT
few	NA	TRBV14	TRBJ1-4	CASSQVGADGKLFF	TGTGCCAGCAGCCAGGTCGGCGCAGACGGAAAACTGTTTTTT
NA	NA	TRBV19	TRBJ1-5	CASRDVSRYSNQPQHF	TGTGCCAGTAGGGACGTCAGCAGATATAGCAATCAGCCCCAGCATTTT
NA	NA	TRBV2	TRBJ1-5	CASSNFRGSNQPQHF	TGTGCCAGCAGTAACTTCAGAGGCAGCAATCAGCCCCAGCATTTT
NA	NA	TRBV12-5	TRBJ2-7	CASGLVAGGYEQYF	TGTGCTAGTGGTTTGGTGGCTGGCGGTTACGAGCAGTACTTC
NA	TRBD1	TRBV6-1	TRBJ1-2	CASSEGTGGMYGYTF	TGTGCCAGCAGTGAAGGCACAGGGGGAATGTATGGCTACACCTTC
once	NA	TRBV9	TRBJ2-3	CASSVGGPADTQYF	TGTGCCAGCAGCGTAGGGGGGCCGGCAGATACGCAGTATTTT
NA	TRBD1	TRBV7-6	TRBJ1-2	CASSYGTGGDYGYTF	TGTGCCAGCAGTTACGGGACAGGGGGCGACTATGGCTACACCTTC
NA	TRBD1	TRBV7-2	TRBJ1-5	CASNPQGFSGQPQHF	TGTGCCAGCAACCCACAGGGGTTTTCGGGTCAGCCCCAGCATTTT
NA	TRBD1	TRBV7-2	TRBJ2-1	CASSRDRAEQFF	TGTGCCAGCAGCAGAGACAGGGCTGAGCAGTTCTTC